The TCR beta chain under discussion was sequenced for a study of beta chain features in type 1 diabetes listed by TCRdb under 2018. For the wider study: Mean age, gender distribution, total cell number and subset yield did not differ between patients and healthy donors. Across all samples, 107,917,701 sorted cells were examined, and cell number per subset correlated strongly with RNA yield. In the study, recently diagnosed type 1 diabetes patients and matched healthy donors were compared on the TCRB repertoires of their sorted circulating CD4+ T cell subsets. Whereas all 30 or so donors provided naive and central memory subsets, regulatory and stem cell-like memory subsets were isolated from just 8 patients and roughly 8 healthy donors.

From the cysteine up to the phenylalanine, the CDR3 has a length of 13 residues. CDR3 DNA only is kept here, 39 bases in frame from base 1. V is pared back by 6 bases and J by 0 bases, with 9 bases lying between the germline termini. From a lookup of the germline V gene, CDR1 and CDR2 are MGHDK and SYGVNS. Worth noting for this clone: This receptor's antigen is unknown. It has no much larger one-base neighbor in the sample; base qualities were not kept.

Findings and caveats that apply to the study as a whole: Because cDNA was sequenced instead of genomic DNA, activated cells with high expression could be over-represented, although the groups did not differ in activation or CD3 levels. Only small numbers of individuals were included in the HLA sub-analyses, which left unresolved whether HLA type had any influence on TCRB rearrangement. A moderate but significant shortening of TCRB CDR3 length was observed in type 1 diabetes patients in all four CD4+ subsets. Shorter templates might have been favored by PCR, but patient and control samples were amplified and corrected together, so both groups would have been affected equally by any skew. At VDJ recombination sites, patients with type 1 diabetes made fewer insertions and deleted more nucleotides, a pattern implying thymic rearrangement abnormalities. Naive, central memory and regulatory TCRB repertoires appeared to be more alike among patients than among healthy donors.

The High Capacity cDNA Reverse Transcription Kit was used to reverse transcribe all of the isolated RNA, meaning that expressed TCRB transcripts were what got sequenced. Naive, central memory and regulatory T cell samples underwent deep immunoSEQ sequencing, averaging roughly 3.4 million total reads per sample. Sorted cells were lysed in RLT buffer, and RNA was extracted using DNase-treated RNeasy Micro or Mini kits according to cell number. Each cell subset was processed on its own to prevent cross-contamination, while patient and healthy donor samples were processed together. The immunoSEQ multiplex PCR was used to amplify TCRB sequences from cDNA, yielding 87-bp fragments that span the CDR3 region. Sequencing of the amplicons was done on the Illumina HiSeq platform. Under the source paper's analysis protocol: Synthetic template baselines were used to correct PCR bias computationally, reads within Hamming distance 2 were collapsed together, and singletons that could not be merged were discarded. Reads were aligned to IMGT to assign V, D and J genes, CDR3 length, and insertions or deletions at six rearrangement sites. Within each subset, clonotype counts were normalized to the number of sorted cells before true diversity and Gini coefficients were calculated with the tcR R package. The overlap coefficient, calculated on TCRB nucleotide sequences, was used to measure repertoire sharing. Out-of-frame TCRB sequences from naive cells were analyzed as a proxy for the pre-selection repertoire. Sourced from immuneACCESS, this table was stored by TCRdb with only in-frame sequences that have V and J called. A share of the clones is absent; for the studies checked, an unresolved V gene accounts for under half, and the remainder has no known explanation. V and J calls and clone size are given by that table; D and trimming were obtained from the DNA. The sample table lists under 900,000 clones, roughly a sixth of them with a count of one. The ten largest clonotypes hold 0.023% of the sample.

From each donor, a single peripheral blood sample of about 120 mL on average was drawn into heparinised tubes. Using a panel that included CD45RO, CCR7, CD25, CD127, CD95 and CD27, naive, central memory, regulatory and stem cell-like memory CD4+ T cells were sorted on a BD FACSAria II. All sorted populations exceeded 95% purity. Right away, PBMCs were isolated by Lymphoprep density gradient centrifugation and were stained directly, with no culture step. To minimize batch effects, samples were stained and sorted in pairs, one healthy donor with one patient per experiment. The chain couples TRBV25-1 to TRBJ2-7; no D gene call is confident. The sample was naive CD4+ T cells from blood. In the paper's terms, the cell subset or site label means: true naive CD4+ T cells. This clonotype was obtained from a woman younger than 35 in good health. The CDR3 loop reads CASRGFISYEQYF. In nucleotide form, the sequence is TGTGCCAGCAGGGGTTTTATCTCCTACGAGCAGTACTTC.